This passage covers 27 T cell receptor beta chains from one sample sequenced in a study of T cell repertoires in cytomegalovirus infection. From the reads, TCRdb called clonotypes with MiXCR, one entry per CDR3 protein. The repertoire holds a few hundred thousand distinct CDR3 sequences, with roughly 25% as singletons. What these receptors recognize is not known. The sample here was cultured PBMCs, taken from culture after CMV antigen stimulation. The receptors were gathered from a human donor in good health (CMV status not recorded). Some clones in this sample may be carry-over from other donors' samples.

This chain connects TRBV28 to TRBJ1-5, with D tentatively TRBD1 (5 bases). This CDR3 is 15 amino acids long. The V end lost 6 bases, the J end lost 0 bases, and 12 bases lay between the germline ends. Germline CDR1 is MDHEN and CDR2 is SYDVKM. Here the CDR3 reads CASRLLTDSNQPQHF. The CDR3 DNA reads TGTGCCAGCAGACTGTTGACAGATAGCAATCAGCCCCAGCATTTT.

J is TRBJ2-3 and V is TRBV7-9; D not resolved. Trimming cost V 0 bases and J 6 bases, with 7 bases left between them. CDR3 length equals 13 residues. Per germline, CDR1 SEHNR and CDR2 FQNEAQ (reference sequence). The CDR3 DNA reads TGTGCCAGCAGCTTAGCCGCTTCGGATACGCAGTATTTT. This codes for CASSLAASDTQYF.

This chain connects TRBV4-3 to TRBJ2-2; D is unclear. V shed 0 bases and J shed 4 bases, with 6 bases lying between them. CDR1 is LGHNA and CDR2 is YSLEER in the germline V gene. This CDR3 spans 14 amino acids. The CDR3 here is CASSQESGTGELFF. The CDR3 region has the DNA TGCGCCAGCAGCCAAGAATCCGGCACCGGGGAGCTGTTTTTT.

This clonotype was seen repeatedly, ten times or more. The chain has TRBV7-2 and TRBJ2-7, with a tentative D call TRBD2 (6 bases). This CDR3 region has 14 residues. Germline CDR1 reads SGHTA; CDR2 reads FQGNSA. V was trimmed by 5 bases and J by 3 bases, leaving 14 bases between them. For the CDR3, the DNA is TGTGCCAGCAGCCCCACTACCGGGAGCTACGAGCAGTACTTC. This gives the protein CASSPTTGSYEQYF.

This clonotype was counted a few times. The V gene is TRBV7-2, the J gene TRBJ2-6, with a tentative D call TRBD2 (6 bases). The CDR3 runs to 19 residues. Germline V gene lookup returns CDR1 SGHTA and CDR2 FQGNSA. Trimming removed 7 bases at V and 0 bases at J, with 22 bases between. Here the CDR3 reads CASTGTAGRGPSGANVLTF. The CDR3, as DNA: TGTGCCAGCACAGGTACGGCGGGAAGAGGACCCTCTGGGGCCAACGTCCTGACTTTC. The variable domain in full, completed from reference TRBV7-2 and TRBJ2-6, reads GAGVSQSPSNKVTEKGKDVELRCDPISGHTALYWYRQSLGQGLEFLIYFQGNSAPDKSGLPSDRFSAERTGGSVSTLTIQRTQQEDSAVYLCASTGTAGRGPSGANVLTFGAGSRLTVL.

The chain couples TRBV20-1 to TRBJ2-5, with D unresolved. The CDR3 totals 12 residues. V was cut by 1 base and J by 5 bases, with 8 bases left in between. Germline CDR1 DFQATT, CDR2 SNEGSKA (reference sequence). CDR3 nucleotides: TGCAGTGCTAGAGTAACGCTGGAGACCCAGTACTTC. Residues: CSARVTLETQYF.

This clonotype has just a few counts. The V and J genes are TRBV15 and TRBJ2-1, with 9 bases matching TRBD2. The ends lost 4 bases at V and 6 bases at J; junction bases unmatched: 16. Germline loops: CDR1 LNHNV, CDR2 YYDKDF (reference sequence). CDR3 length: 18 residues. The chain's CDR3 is CATSTRALTSGRANEQFF. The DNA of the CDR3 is TGTGCCACCAGCACCCGGGCTCTGACTAGCGGAAGGGCCAATGAGCAGTTCTTC.

In DNA form, the CDR3 reads TGTGCCAGCAGCCAATCATGGGCGGACACTGAAGCTTTCTTT. It is translated as CASSQSWADTEAFF. The rearrangement joins TRBV7-2 to TRBJ1-1, with no clear D. V was pared by 5 bases and J by 3 bases, with 13 bases between. The CDR3 spans 14 residues. The germline CDR1 and CDR2 sequences are SGHTA and FQGNSA.

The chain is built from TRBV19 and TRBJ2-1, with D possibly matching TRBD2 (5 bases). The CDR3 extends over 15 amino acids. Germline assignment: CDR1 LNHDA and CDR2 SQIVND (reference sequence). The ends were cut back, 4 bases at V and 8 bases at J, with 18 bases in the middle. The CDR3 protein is CASSTGLSGLDEQFF. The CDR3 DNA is TGTGCCAGTAGTACCGGCCTCAGCGGTCTCGATGAGCAGTTCTTC.

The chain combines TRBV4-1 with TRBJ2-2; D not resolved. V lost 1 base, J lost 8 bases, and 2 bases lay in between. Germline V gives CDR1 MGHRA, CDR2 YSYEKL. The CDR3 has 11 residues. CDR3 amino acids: CASSQVGELFF. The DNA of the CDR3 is TGCGCCAGCAGCCAAGTTGGGGAGCTGTTTTTT.

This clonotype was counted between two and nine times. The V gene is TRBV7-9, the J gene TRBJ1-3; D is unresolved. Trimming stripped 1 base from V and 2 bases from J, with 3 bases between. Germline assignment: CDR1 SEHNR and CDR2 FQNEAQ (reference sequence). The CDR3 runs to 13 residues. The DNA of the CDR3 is TGTGCCAGCAGCTTAGACGCTGGAAACACCATATATTTT. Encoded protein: CASSLDAGNTIYF.

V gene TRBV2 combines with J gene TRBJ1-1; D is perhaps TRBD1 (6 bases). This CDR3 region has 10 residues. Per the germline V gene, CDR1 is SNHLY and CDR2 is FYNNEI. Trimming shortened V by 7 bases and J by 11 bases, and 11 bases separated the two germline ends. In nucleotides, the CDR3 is TGTGCCAGCACTGCAGGGGATGCTTTCTTT. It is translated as CASTAGDAFF.

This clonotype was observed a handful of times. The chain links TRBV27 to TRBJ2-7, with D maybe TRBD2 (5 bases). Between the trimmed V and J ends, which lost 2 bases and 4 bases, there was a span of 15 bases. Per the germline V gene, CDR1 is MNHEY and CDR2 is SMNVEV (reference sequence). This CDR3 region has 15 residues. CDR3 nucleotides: TGTGCCAGCAGTTTAGGGGAGCACGTTAAATACGAGCAGTACGTC. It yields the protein CASSLGEHVKYEQYV.

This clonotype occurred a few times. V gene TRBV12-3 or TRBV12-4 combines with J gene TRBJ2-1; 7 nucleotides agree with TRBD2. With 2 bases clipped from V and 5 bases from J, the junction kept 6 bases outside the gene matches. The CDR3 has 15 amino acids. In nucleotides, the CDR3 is TGTGCCAGCAGTTTACGTCTAGCGGAGGACAATGAGCAGTTCTTC. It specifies CASSLRLAEDNEQFF.

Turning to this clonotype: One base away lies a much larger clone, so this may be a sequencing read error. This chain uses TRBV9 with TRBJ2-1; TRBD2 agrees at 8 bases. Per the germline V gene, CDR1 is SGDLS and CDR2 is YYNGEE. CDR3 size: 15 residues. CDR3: CACSVDPGGPNEQFF. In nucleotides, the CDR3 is TGTGCCTGCAGCGTAGACCCGGGAGGGCCGAATGAGCAGTTCTTC.

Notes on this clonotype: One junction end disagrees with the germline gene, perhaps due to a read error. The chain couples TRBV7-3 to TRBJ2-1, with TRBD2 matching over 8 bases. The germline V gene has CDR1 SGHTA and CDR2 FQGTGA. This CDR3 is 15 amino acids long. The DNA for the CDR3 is TGTGCCAGCAGCTTAAGGGCTAGCGGGTACAATGAGCTGTTCTTC. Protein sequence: CASSLRASGYNELFF.

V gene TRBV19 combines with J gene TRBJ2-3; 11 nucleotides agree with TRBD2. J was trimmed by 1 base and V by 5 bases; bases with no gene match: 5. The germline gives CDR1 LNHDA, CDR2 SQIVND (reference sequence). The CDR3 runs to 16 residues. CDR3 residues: CASSFGLAGGTDTQYF. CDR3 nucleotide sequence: TGTGCCAGTAGTTTTGGACTAGCGGGCGGCACAGATACGCAGTATTTT.

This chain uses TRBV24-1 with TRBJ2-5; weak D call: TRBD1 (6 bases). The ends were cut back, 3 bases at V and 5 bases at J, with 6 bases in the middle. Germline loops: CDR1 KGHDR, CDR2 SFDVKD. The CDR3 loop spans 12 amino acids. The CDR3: CATSDRGETQYF. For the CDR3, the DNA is TGTGCCACCAGTGATAGGGGGGAGACCCAGTACTTC.

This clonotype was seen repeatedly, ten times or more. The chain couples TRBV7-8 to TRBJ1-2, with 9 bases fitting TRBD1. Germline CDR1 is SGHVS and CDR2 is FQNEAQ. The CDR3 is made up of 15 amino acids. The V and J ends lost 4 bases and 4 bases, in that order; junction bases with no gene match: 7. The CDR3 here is CASSSNRGQGYGYTF. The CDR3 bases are TGTGCCAGCAGCTCAAACAGGGGGCAGGGCTATGGCTACACCTTC.

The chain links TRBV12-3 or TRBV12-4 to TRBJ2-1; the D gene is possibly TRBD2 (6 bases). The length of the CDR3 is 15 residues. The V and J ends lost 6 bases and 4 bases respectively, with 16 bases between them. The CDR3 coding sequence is TGTGCCAGCAGCCCCCCGGGGGTTAGGTACAATGAGCAGTTCTTC. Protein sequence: CASSPPGVRYNEQFF.

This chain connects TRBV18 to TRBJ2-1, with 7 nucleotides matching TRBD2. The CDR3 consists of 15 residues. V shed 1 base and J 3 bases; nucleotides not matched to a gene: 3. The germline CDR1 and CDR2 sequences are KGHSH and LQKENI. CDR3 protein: CASSPQTGGYNEQFF. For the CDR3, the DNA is TGTGCCAGCTCACCACAGACGGGGGGCTACAATGAGCAGTTCTTC.

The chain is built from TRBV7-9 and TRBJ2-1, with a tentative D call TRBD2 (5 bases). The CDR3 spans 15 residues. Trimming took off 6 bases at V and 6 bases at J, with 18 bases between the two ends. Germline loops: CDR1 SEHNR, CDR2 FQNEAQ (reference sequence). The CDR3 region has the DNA TGTGCCAGCAGTATCTCGGAGGCCTCCGGCAATGAGCAGTTCTTC. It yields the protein CASSISEASGNEQFF.

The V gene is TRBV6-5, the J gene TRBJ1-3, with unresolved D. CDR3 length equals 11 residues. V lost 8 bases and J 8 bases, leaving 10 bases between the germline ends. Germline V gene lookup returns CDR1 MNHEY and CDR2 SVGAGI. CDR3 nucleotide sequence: TGTGCCAGCGCGAATAAGGACACCATATATTTT. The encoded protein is CASANKDTIYF.

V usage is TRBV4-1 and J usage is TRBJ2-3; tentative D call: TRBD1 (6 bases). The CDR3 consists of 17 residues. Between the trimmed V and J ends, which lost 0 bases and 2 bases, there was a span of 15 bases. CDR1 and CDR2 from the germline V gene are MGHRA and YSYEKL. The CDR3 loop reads CASSQDFGQPYTDTQYF. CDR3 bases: TGCGCCAGCAGCCAAGACTTCGGACAGCCGTACACAGATACGCAGTATTTT.

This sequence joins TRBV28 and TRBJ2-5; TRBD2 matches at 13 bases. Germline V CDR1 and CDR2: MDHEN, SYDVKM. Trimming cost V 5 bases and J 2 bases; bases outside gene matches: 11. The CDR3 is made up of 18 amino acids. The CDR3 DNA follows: TGTGCCAGCAGTCCCAGACTAGCGGGAGGTCCAGTGCAAGAGACCCAGTACTTC. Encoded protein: CASSPRLAGGPVQETQYF.

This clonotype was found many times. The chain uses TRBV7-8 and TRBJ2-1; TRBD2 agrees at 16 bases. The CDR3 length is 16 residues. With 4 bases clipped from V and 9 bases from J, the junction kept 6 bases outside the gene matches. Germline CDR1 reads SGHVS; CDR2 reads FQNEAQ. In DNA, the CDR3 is TGTGCCAGCAGCTCGGGACTAGCGGGAGGGGGGAGTGAGCAGTTCTTC. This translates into CASSSGLAGGGSEQFF.

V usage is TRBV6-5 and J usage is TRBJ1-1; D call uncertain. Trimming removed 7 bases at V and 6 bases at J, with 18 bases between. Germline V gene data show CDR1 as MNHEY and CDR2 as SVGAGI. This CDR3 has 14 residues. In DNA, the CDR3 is TGTGCCAGCAATCTACACGTCGGGAGCTCTGAAGCTTTCTTT. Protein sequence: CASNLHVGSSEAFF.